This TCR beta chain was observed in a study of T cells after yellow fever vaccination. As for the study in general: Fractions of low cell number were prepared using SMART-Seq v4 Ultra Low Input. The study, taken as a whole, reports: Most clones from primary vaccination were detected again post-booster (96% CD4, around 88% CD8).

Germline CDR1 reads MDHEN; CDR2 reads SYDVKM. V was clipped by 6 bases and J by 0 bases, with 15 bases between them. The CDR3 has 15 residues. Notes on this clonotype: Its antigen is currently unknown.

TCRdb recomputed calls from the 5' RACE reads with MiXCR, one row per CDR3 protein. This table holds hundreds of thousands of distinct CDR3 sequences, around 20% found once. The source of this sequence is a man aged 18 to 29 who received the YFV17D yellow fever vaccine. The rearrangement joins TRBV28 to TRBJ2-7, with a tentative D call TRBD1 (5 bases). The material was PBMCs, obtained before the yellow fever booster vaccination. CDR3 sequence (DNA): TGTGCCAGCAGCCCTGACAGCCCCAGCTCCTACGAGCAGTACGTC. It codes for CASSPDSPSSYEQYV.